The clone carrying this TCR beta chain has just a few counts. The antigen remains unidentified. The data belong to a study of human T cells and chemical hapten exposure. TCRdb reprocessed the RACE reads via MiXCR and lists one record per CDR3 protein. The sample carries some 200,000 distinct CDR3 sequences, 20% to 25% recorded once. Described time point: patch test 1, 2 weeks after DPC sensitization. Treatment specified: therapeutic diphenylcyclopropenone sensitization with weekly scalp DPC. Samples of blood were obtained prior to the application of each patch test. Before extraction, the whole blood was not fractionated, and total RNA was taken from it. Findings and caveats of the study: Expanded TCRs formed significantly more large CDR3 similarity clusters than controls.

The sample was whole blood, taken in connection with sensitization to the hapten diphenylcyclopropenone (DPC). This receptor was taken from a woman between 50 and 59 years old with alopecia areata. Some clones in this sample may be carry-over from other donors' samples.

The CDR3 nucleotides are TGTGCCAGCAGCTTATTGCTCAGCGGTCTGGGGTACAATGAGCAGTTCTTC. This encodes CASSLLLSGLGYNEQFF. V gene TRBV7-8 combines with J gene TRBJ2-1, with D perhaps matching TRBD2 (5 bases). The V end was cut by 2 bases, the J end by 4 bases, with 18 bases between. CDR3 size: 17 residues. Germline CDR1 is SGHVS and CDR2 is FQNEAQ.